The 11 T cell receptor beta chains below all came from one sample that was sequenced in a study of identical twins. TCRdb re-derived calls from the 5' RACE reads in MiXCR, one entry per CDR3 protein. The table shows 700,000 or so distinct CDR3 sequences, with less than 25% occurring only once. The same data also went into a second study, on T cells expressing NK-cell markers.

The sample was PBMCs. The receptors derive from a young woman in good health.

This clonotype was observed a few times. The chain recombines TRBV29-1 with TRBJ1-2; no clear D. The length of the CDR3 is 12 residues. The V end was cut by 1 base, the J end by 1 base, with 4 bases between. Germline V gene data show CDR1 as SQVTM and CDR2 as ANQGSEA. Here the CDR3 reads CSVEGNNYGYTF. The CDR3 DNA reads as TGCAGCGTTGAAGGGAATAACTATGGCTACACCTTC.

This clonotype was detected only a few times. Compared with germline, one end of the junction differs, possibly owing to a read error. The V and J genes are TRBV12-5 and TRBJ2-7; 7 positions match TRBD1. CDR3 length: 11 residues. Germline lookup yields CDR1 LGHNT and CDR2 FRNRAP. CDR3 sequence reads: CASGFGTDLNF. DNA for the CDR3: TGTGCTAGTGGTTTCGGGACAGACCTCAACTTC.

This clonotype was picked up a small number of times. The J gene is TRBJ2-5, the V gene TRBV25-1; the D is unclear. The CDR3 runs 11 residues. Deletions cut 3 bases from V and 6 bases from J, with 5 bases between. The V gene's germline CDR1 is MGHDK and CDR2 SYGVNS. The DNA for the CDR3 is TGTGCCAGCAGTGACTCACAGACCCAGTACTTC. It codes for CASSDSQTQYF.

The gene calls are TRBV5-1 and TRBJ2-1, with TRBD2 matching 7 bases. After removal of 4 bases from V and 9 bases from J, the junction contained 4 bases not matched to a gene. The germline gives CDR1 SGHRS, CDR2 YFSETQ. The CDR3 sequence is 12 residues long. DNA for the CDR3: TGCGCCAGCAGCCGGGACTATCTTGAGCAGTTCTTC. This gives the protein CASSRDYLEQFF.

This chain joins TRBV12-5 and TRBJ2-1; 14 bases match TRBD2. CDR1 LGHNT and CDR2 FRNRAP come from the germline V gene. CDR3 length: 17 residues. V shed 1 base and J 8 bases; nucleotides not matched to a gene: 7. Here the CDR3 reads CASGLAPGTSGSYEQFF. Written as DNA, the CDR3 is TGTGCTAGTGGTTTGGCCCCCGGGACTAGCGGGAGTTATGAGCAGTTCTTC.

There are many counts of this clonotype. The genes are TRBV5-1 and TRBJ1-1; possibly TRBD1 for D (5 bases). The CDR3 is 14 residues long. Germline lookup yields CDR1 SGHRS and CDR2 YFSETQ. Deletions cut 4 bases from V and 4 bases from J, with 14 bases between. The CDR3 here is CASSGVDGGTEAFF. The CDR3 region has the DNA TGCGCCAGCAGCGGCGTGGACGGGGGCACTGAAGCTTTCTTT.

The chain couples TRBV12-3 or TRBV12-4 to TRBJ2-1, with D possibly being TRBD2 (5 bases). This CDR3 has 13 residues. The V end lost 6 bases, the J end lost 7 bases, and 13 bases lay between the germline ends. As DNA, the CDR3 is TGTGCCAGCAGGGACCGGGGTTTGAATGAGCAGTTCTTC. Encoded protein: CASRDRGLNEQFF.

This clonotype was detected only a few times. The chain uses TRBV7-2 and TRBJ2-1; TRBD2 matches at 9 bases. The CDR3 is made up of 13 amino acids. The germline V gene has CDR1 SGHTA and CDR2 FQGNSA. V was clipped by 5 bases and J by 10 bases; unmatched bases: 6. The CDR3 is CASSTRGGQEQFF. The CDR3 DNA follows: TGTGCCAGCAGCACGCGGGGGGGCCAGGAGCAGTTCTTC.

This clonotype was recorded many times. The V gene is TRBV12-3 or TRBV12-4, the J gene TRBJ2-1; TRBD2 might be the D (6 bases). The CDR3 extends over 19 amino acids. Trimming stripped 2 bases from V and 2 bases from J, with 22 bases between. CDR3 nucleotide sequence: TGTGCCAGCAGTTTATCACGATCGGGACTCCATCCTCCCTACAATGAGCAGTTCTTC. This translates into CASSLSRSGLHPPYNEQFF.

The genes are TRBV12-3 or TRBV12-4 and TRBJ2-1, with 7 bases that match TRBD1. The CDR3 has 14 amino acids. Germline trimming cut 6 bases from V and 3 bases from J; bases unmatched to any gene: 5. CDR3 amino acids: CASSQTGFYNEQFF. CDR3 DNA: TGTGCCAGCAGCCAGACAGGGTTCTACAATGAGCAGTTCTTC.

The rearrangement links TRBV5-6 to TRBJ1-2; 7 nucleotides agree with TRBD1. This CDR3 is built from 13 residues. J gave up 8 bases and V 2 bases, and 6 bases lay outside the gene matches. Germline CDR1 SGHDT, CDR2 YYEEEE. The CDR3 DNA reads TGTGCCAGCAGCTTTCGACAGGGACGGGGCTACACCTTC. Amino acid sequence: CASSFRQGRGYTF.